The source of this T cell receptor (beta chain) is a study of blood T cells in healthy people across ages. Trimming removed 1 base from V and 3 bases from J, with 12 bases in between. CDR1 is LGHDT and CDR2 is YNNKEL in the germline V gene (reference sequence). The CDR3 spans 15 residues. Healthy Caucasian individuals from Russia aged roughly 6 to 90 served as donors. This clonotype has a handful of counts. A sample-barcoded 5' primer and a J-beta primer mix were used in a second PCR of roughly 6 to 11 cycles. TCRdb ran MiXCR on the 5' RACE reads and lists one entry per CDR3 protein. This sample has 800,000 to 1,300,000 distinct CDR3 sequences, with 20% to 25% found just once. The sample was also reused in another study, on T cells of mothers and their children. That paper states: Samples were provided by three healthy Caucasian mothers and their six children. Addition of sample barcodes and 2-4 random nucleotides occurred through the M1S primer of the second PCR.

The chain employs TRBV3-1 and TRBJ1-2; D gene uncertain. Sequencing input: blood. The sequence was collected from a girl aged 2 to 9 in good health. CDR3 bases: TGTGCCAGCAGCCAAGGTTCCGGTCCGGACTATGGCTACACCTTC. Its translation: CASSQGSGPDYGYTF.